This T cell receptor (beta chain) emerged from a study of blood T cell repertoires in COVID-19. This clone was detected only once. The method was immunoSEQ multiplex PCR; TCRdb's version includes in-frame clones alone and lacks a portion of them. Counted here are 80,000 or so clones, approximately 82% occurring once; the ten biggest clones make up around 6.9%. Trimming took 5 bases from V and 2 from J; bases not matched to a gene: 1. This CDR3 region has 14 residues. Germline V gene lookup returns CDR1 LNHDA and CDR2 SQIVND (reference sequence). The sequence came from a human donor in a cohort sampled during active COVID-19. Material for sequencing was peripheral blood. The chain couples TRBV19 to TRBJ1-5, with 9 positions matching TRBD1. The CDR3 is CASSRDRGNQPQHF. As DNA, the CDR3 is TGTGCCAGTAGTCGGGACAGGGGCAATCAGCCCCAGCATTTT.